This entry concerns a single TCR beta chain. Its cognate antigen is unknown. The source of the sample is a study of beta chain features in type 1 diabetes. Points from the study as a whole: The study found fewer insertions and more deletions at VDJ junctions in type 1 diabetes patients.

Every donor had blood drawn once into heparin, 90 to 150 mL on average. Markers CD45RO/CCR7/CD25/CD127/CD95/CD27 served to sort CD4+ naive, central memory, regulatory and stem cell-like memory cells. With 3 bases removed from V and 1 base from J, the gap between germline ends came to 19 bases. The CDR3 is 18 residues long. Per germline, CDR1 SGHTA and CDR2 FQGNSA. cDNA synthesis used the whole RNA isolate, giving expressed TCRB sequences. Clones were read by immunoSEQ multiplex PCR, and TCRdb kept only the in-frame ones, dropping some. The sample lists about 930,000 clones, 17% occurring once. Source material: naive CD4+ T cells from blood. The chain employs TRBV7-2 and TRBJ2-1; possibly TRBD1 or TRBD2 for D (6 bases each). The receptor was isolated from a woman aged 18-30 years in good health. The CDR3 region is CASSFLRGQGGSYNEQFF. CDR3 nucleotide sequence: TGTGCCAGCAGCTTCCTGCGCGGCCAAGGGGGGTCCTACAATGAGCAGTTCTTC.